Listed below are T cell receptor beta chains from one sample, sequenced in a study of OX40 agonist ivuxolimab in advanced cancers. Sequenced by immunoSEQ multiplex PCR; TCRdb stores in-frame clones only, minus some. Among 90,000 to 100,000 clones listed, about 79% were seen once. The sample in question was CD4+ or CD8+ T cells sorted from blood, obtained in a trial of the OX40 agonist ivuxolimab. These TCRs come from an adult with an advanced solid tumor such as melanoma, head and neck, liver or kidney cancer. The CDR3 runs from the conserved cysteine through the conserved F or W. D genes are given only for firm matches. Size tells how often a clone was seen (once, few, many) or the class of an expanded clone, and some rows leave it out.

v_gene,len,abundance,j_gene,d_gene,CDR3nt,CDR3aa
TRBV2,14,few,TRBJ2-7,TRBD1,TGTGCCAGCAGTGGACCAGGGGGCGGCTACGAGCAGTACTTC,CASSGPGGGYEQYF
TRBV18,17,.,TRBJ2-1,TRBD1,TGTGCCAGCTCACCTAAGATAGACAGGGGCAGCTACAATGAGCAGTTCTTC,CASSPKIDRGSYNEQFF
TRBV19,15,.,TRBJ2-7,.,TGTGCCAGTAGTATTCGGTCCGGGGCTGCCTACGAGCAGTACTTC,CASSIRSGAAYEQYF
TRBV19,14,.,TRBJ2-6,.,TGTGCCAGTAGTATTAGGAAGCCAGCCAACGTCCTGACTTTC,CASSIRKPANVLTF
TRBV5-6,14,.,TRBJ2-7,.,TGTGCCAGCAGCCTAAAGCCCGGCGCCTACGAGCAGTACTTC,CASSLKPGAYEQYF
TRBV4-1,17,.,TRBJ2-2,TRBD2,TGCGCCAGCAGCCAATCTAGCGGGGGGATGAACACCGGGGAGCTGTTTTTT,CASSQSSGGMNTGELFF
TRBV7-3,14,.,TRBJ2-2,.,TGTGCCAGCAGCTTATATCAGGGAACCGGGGAGCTGTTTTTT,CASSLYQGTGELFF
TRBV11-2,14,few,TRBJ1-2,TRBD1,TGTGCCAGCAGCTTAACTCCGGGACAGGGCGGCTACACCTTC,CASSLTPGQGGYTF
TRBV7-2,16,.,TRBJ1-5,.,TGTGCCAGCAGCTTAGTCGAAAGGGGAAGCAATCAGCCCCAGCATTTT,CASSLVERGSNQPQHF
TRBV29-1,11,.,TRBJ2-7,.,TGCAGCGTTGGGGGGCTTGCCGAGCAGTACTTC,CSVGGLAEQYF
TRBV11-2,12,.,TRBJ2-1,.,TGTGCCAGCAGCGCTTTAGGTACAGAGCAGTTCTTC,CASSALGTEQFF
TRBV11-1,12,.,TRBJ2-3,.,TGTGCCAGCAGCCGCAATCAAGATGCGCAGTATTTT,CASSRNQDAQYF
TRBV18,13,.,TRBJ2-2,.,TGTGCCAGCTCACCACTGAAGGACAGGGAGCTGTTTTTT,CASSPLKDRELFF
TRBV5-6,15,.,TRBJ2-7,.,TGTGCCAGCAGCTTCCGACAGGCTTACTCCTACGAGCAGTACTTC,CASSFRQAYSYEQYF
TRBV27,14,.,TRBJ1-2,.,TGTGCCAGCAGTCCGTGGGGAGCTAACTATGGCTACACCTTC,CASSPWGANYGYTF
TRBV4-3,13,.,TRBJ2-7,.,TGCGCCAGCAGCCAAGAGAACAAGTACGAGCAGTACTTC,CASSQENKYEQYF
TRBV6-6,16,.,TRBJ2-6,.,TGTGCCAGCAGTTATGCCGGGGTTACTGGGGCCAACGTCCTGACTTTC,CASSYAGVTGANVLTF
TRBV19,15,.,TRBJ1-5,TRBD1,TGTGCCAGTAAGGAACAGGGGGCTCGCGGTCAGCCCCAGCATTTT,CASKEQGARGQPQHF
TRBV10-3,12,.,TRBJ1-1,TRBD1,TGTGCCATCGGACAGGGCATTGCTGAAGCTTTCTTT,CAIGQGIAEAFF
TRBV6-4,14,once,TRBJ2-3,.,TGTGCCAGCAGTGACTCACAGGGCACAGATACGCAGTATTTT,CASSDSQGTDTQYF
TRBV7-3,12,.,TRBJ2-2,.,TGTGCCAGCAGCCTGAACACCGGGGAGCTGTTTTTT,CASSLNTGELFF
TRBV6-1,13,.,TRBJ2-3,.,TGTGCCAGCAGTGACACAGTTACAGATACGCAGTATTTT,CASSDTVTDTQYF
TRBV6-1,15,.,TRBJ2-7,TRBD1,TGTGCCAGCAGCCTGGACAGGGGGTCTTATTACGAGCAGTACTTC,CASSLDRGSYYEQYF
TRBV10-3,17,.,TRBJ2-3,TRBD2,TGTGCCATCAGTCGACCGGGACTAGCCGGTCGATCAGATACGCAGTATTTT,CAISRPGLAGRSDTQYF
TRBV28,14,.,TRBJ1-1,.,TGTGCCAGCAGTTTATGGCAGGGAAACACTGAAGCTTTCTTT,CASSLWQGNTEAFF
TRBV7-9,15,.,TRBJ1-1,TRBD1,TGTGCCAGCAGCCCTCCGGGACAGGGCCTCGAGGGAGCTTTCTTT,CASSPPGQGLEGAFF
TRBV28,14,few,TRBJ1-5,.,TGTGCCAGCAGTTCTCGCCGTAGCAATCAGCCCCAGCATTTT,CASSSRRSNQPQHF
TRBV5-1,15,.,TRBJ2-5,.,TGCGCCAGCAGCTTGGCTGGGGGGAGGTCGGAGACCCAGTACTTC,CASSLAGGRSETQYF
TRBV18,16,.,TRBJ2-1,.,TGTGCCAGCTCAAAGGGGCCAGGGCAAATCAACAATGAGCAGTTCTTC,CASSKGPGQINNEQFF
TRBV5-8,18,.,TRBJ1-5,.,TGTGCCAGCAGGTTCGTTGGCGTGCAATCGGGGAGCAATCAGCCCCAGCATTTT,CASRFVGVQSGSNQPQHF
TRBV19,14,.,TRBJ2-7,.,TGTGCCAGTAGTATATCCCGGACCTCCTACGAGCAGTACTTC,CASSISRTSYEQYF
TRBV7-2,13,.,TRBJ2-7,.,TGTGCCAGCAGCTTAGCGGCGACCTACGAGCAGTACTTC,CASSLAATYEQYF
TRBV7-8,16,once,TRBJ2-1,.,TGTGCCAGCAGCTCCCGGAAGGGGGTCGTCAACAATGAGCAGTTCTTC,CASSSRKGVVNNEQFF
TRBV15,13,.,TRBJ2-4,.,TGTGCCACCAGCAGAGATCTTGAGGACATTCAGTACTTC,CATSRDLEDIQYF
TRBV11-1,17,.,TRBJ2-1,.,TGTGCCAGCAGCCCATCGATTGGGAACGTGGGGTACAATGAGCAGTTCTTC,CASSPSIGNVGYNEQFF
TRBV5-4,16,.,TRBJ2-1,TRBD1,TGTGCCAGCAGCTCCGGGACAGGGGTAGCCTACAATGAGCAGTTCTTC,CASSSGTGVAYNEQFF
TRBV9,15,.,TRBJ1-6,.,TGTGCCAGCAGCGTAGTCGGAGCGGGGCAATCACCCCTCCACTTT,CASSVVGAGQSPLHF
TRBV5-1,14,.,TRBJ1-2,TRBD1,TGCGCCAGCAGAGCCGACAGGGCCCAGAGTGGCTACACCTTC,CASRADRAQSGYTF
TRBV27,13,.,TRBJ2-7,TRBD2,TGTGCCAGCAGTTTAAGGGGACTAGCCGAGCAGTACTTC,CASSLRGLAEQYF
TRBV5-1,15,.,TRBJ2-2,.,TGCGCCAGCAGCTTGGGGGCGACGAACACCGGGGAGCTGTTTTTT,CASSLGATNTGELFF
TRBV19,15,.,TRBJ2-7,.,TGTGCCAGTAGTATAAGGGGAGGGGGAGGCTACGAGCAGTACTTC,CASSIRGGGGYEQYF
TRBV7-6,14,once,TRBJ2-7,.,TGTGCCAGCAGCTTGGGGACCCCGCCGGGCGAGCAGTACTTC,CASSLGTPPGEQYF